This T cell receptor beta chain comes out of a study of T cells after yellow fever vaccination. The CDR3 runs 13 residues. V was trimmed by 7 bases and J by 7 bases, leaving 13 bases between them. Germline-derived CDR1 and CDR2 are SNHLY and FYNNEI. From the 5' RACE reads, TCRdb called clonotypes with MiXCR, one entry per CDR3 protein. The profile covers fewer than 650,000 distinct CDR3 sequences, with about a fifth appearing a single time and approximately 16% taken by the ten largest. The sequence derives from a young man who received the YFV17D yellow fever vaccine. The source material was PBMCs, sampled about 21 days after the first yellow fever vaccination. V and J are TRBV2 and TRBJ2-2; D might be TRBD1 (8 bases). DNA for the CDR3: TGTGCCAGCACCACAGGGGGGGTCGGGGAGCTGTTTTTT. Protein sequence: CASTTGGVGELFF.